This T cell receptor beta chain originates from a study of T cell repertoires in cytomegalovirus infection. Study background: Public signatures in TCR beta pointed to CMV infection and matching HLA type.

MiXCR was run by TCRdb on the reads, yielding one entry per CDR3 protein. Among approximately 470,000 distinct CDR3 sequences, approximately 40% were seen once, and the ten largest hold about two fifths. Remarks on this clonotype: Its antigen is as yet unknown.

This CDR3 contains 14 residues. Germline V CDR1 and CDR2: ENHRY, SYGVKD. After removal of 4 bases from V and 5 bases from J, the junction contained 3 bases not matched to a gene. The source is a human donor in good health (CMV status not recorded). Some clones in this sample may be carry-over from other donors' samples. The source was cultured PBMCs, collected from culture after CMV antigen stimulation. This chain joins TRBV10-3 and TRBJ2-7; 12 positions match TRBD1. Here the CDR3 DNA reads TGTGCCATCAGTGTGGGGACAGGGGGCGACGAGCAGTACTTC. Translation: CAISVGTGGDEQYF.